The present T cell receptor (beta chain) was sequenced within a study of blood T cell repertoires in COVID-19. In the authors' methods: Estimated nucleated cell counts came from reference gene primer amplification. Data came from immunoSEQ multiplex PCR; TCRdb stores just in-frame clones and leaves some out. V, J and clone size are those of that table, while D and trimming were read from the DNA. The profile shows roughly 430,000 clones, 88% of them singletons. Participants, about 18 to 100 years old, spanned around 25 US areas. This TCR was recovered from a woman aged 18-29 years who had been exposed to COVID-19. The specimen sequenced was PBMCs or T cells enriched from blood (not recorded which).

The DNA for the CDR3 is TGCGCCAGCAGCCAAGATTGGACTAGCGCCAACAATGAGCAGTTCTTC. Translation gives CASSQDWTSANNEQFF. V is TRBV4-1 and J is TRBJ2-1; TRBD2 agrees at 9 bases. The CDR3 spans 16 residues. After removal of 0 bases from V and 5 bases from J, the junction contained 5 bases not matched to a gene. The germline gives CDR1 MGHRA, CDR2 YSYEKL.